This passage covers 7 T cell receptor beta chains from one sample sequenced in a study of shared clonotypes between healthy human individuals. Some clones are missing from TCRdb's copy, which holds only in-frame ones; the method was immunoSEQ multiplex PCR. Here the sample spans about 510,000 clones, roughly 95% being singletons. The material sequenced was naive CD4+ T cells sorted from blood. Subset in this sample: CD45RA+ positively selected. The receptor set was obtained from a woman in her 30s in good health.

The rearrangement uses TRBV7-2 and TRBJ1-4; no clear D. Germline assignment: CDR1 SGHTA and CDR2 FQGNSA. The ends were cut back, 3 bases at V and 0 bases at J, with 11 bases in the middle. The CDR3 sequence is 16 residues long. The CDR3 coding sequence is TGTGCCAGCAGCTTTACGCGGGCAGCAACTAATGAAAAACTGTTTTTT. Amino acid sequence: CASSFTRAATNEKLFF.

The chain links TRBV5-4 to TRBJ2-7; maybe TRBD2 (6 bases). Trimming took 2 bases from V and 7 from J, leaving 10 bases between them. CDR1 is SGHNT and CDR2 is YYREEE in the germline V gene (reference sequence). The CDR3 is made up of 12 amino acids. DNA for the CDR3: TGTGCCAGCAGCTTTACCGGGGGTGAGCAGTACTTC. It encodes CASSFTGGEQYF.

This chain connects TRBV29-1 to TRBJ2-5; D may be TRBD2 (5 bases). Trimming shortened V by 4 bases and J by 7 bases, and 13 bases separated the two germline ends. Per germline, CDR1 SQVTM and CDR2 ANQGSEA. CDR3 length: 12 residues. Written as DNA, the CDR3 is TGCAGCGTTGCTTCTCTCCGGGGGACCCAGTACTTC. It encodes CSVASLRGTQYF.

V and J are TRBV7-9 and TRBJ2-5; D possibly corresponds to TRBD2 (6 bases). Germline CDR1 SEHNR, CDR2 FQNEAQ (reference sequence). The CDR3 contains 15 residues. V lost 5 bases to trimming and J lost 5 bases, with 18 bases between them. CDR3 region: CASSLSLGGRETQYF. The CDR3, as DNA: TGTGCCAGCAGCCTTTCCCTTGGAGGGAGGGAGACCCAGTACTTC.

V gene TRBV6-1 combines with J gene TRBJ2-7; 9 bases fit TRBD2. This CDR3 contains 14 residues. CDR1 is MNHNS, CDR2 SASEGT, per germline. The V and J ends lost 6 bases and 5 bases, in that order; junction bases with no gene match: 8. CDR3 nucleotide sequence: TGTGCCAGCAGGAATAGCGGGAGATCCCACGAGCAGTACTTC. It is translated as CASRNSGRSHEQYF.

The V and J genes are TRBV4-2 and TRBJ2-3; 8 bases are shared with TRBD2. Germline V gene data show CDR1 as LGHNA and CDR2 as YNFKEQ. This CDR3 spans 16 amino acids. V trimming: 3 bases; J trimming: 3 bases; junction bases outside the gene matches: 8. CDR3 bases: TGTGCCAGCAGCCAGAGATTAGCGGGAAGGACAGATACGCAGTATTTT. The encoded protein is CASSQRLAGRTDTQYF.

J is TRBJ2-3 and V is TRBV4-1, with 7 bases identical to TRBD2. Per germline, CDR1 MGHRA and CDR2 YSYEKL. Unmatched junction bases numbered 8, after V lost 2 bases and J lost 3 bases. The CDR3 loop spans 16 amino acids. The CDR3, as DNA: TGCGCCAGCAGCCAATACTACGGGCGGGAGACAGATACGCAGTATTTT. Its translation: CASSQYYGRETDTQYF.